Listed below are T cell receptor beta chains from one sample, sequenced in a study of blood T cell repertoires in COVID-19. Assay used: immunoSEQ multiplex PCR; TCRdb lists only in-frame clones, some missing. Among some 140,000 clones listed, roughly 80% were seen once. Sequencing input: peripheral blood. These receptors originate from an elderly man with acute or convalescent COVID-19. Each CDR3 is given with its conserved first and last residue. A D gene is named only where the DNA matches it firmly. Size tells how often a clone was seen (once, few, many) or the class of an expanded clone, and some rows leave it out.

NA	TRBV6-4	14	TRBJ2-3	TRBD2	TGTGCCAGCAGTGACGGGGGGGGCACAGATACGCAGTATTTT	CASSDGGGTDTQYF
NA	TRBV18	14	TRBJ1-1	TRBD1	TGTGCCAGCTCCGCGGGACAGACGAACACTGAAGCTTTCTTT	CASSAGQTNTEAFF
NA	TRBV3-1/TRBV3-2	14	TRBJ2-1	NA	TGTGCCAGCAGCCAGCGGCCCCCGAACAATGAGCAGTTCTTC	CASSQRPPNNEQFF
many	TRBV7-2	17	TRBJ1-1	TRBD1	TGTGCCAGCAGCGTAATCGGAATAGGACAGGGTTACACTGAAGCTTTCTTT	CASSVIGIGQGYTEAFF
NA	TRBV29-1	15	TRBJ2-1	NA	TGCAGCGTTGAAGATGTCAGAAGCTCCTACAATGAGCAGTTCTTC	CSVEDVRSSYNEQFF
NA	TRBV5-1	16	TRBJ2-3	TRBD2	TGCGCCAGCAGCTTCTCTACTAGCGGGGCCTCCCGTACGCAGTATTTT	CASSFSTSGASRTQYF
NA	TRBV29-1	12	TRBJ2-5	NA	TGCAGCGTAGCTACAGGATCCAAGACCCAGTACTTC	CSVATGSKTQYF
NA	TRBV7-8	13	TRBJ2-1	NA	TGTGCCAGCAGCCTTGGACAGTACAATGAGCAGTTCTTC	CASSLGQYNEQFF
NA	TRBV10-3	14	TRBJ1-2	NA	TGTGCCATCAGTAACTTACAGGGAGACTATGGCTACACCTTC	CAISNLQGDYGYTF
NA	TRBV7-6	16	TRBJ1-2	TRBD1	TGTGCCAGCAGCTTAGCTTCCGGGGGACAGGGGGATTCTTCCACCTTC	CASSLASGGQGDSSTF
NA	TRBV19	15	TRBJ1-5	NA	TGTGCCAGTAGTACTAAGCCAGGGAGCAATCAGCCCCAGCATTTT	CASSTKPGSNQPQHF
NA	TRBV30	16	TRBJ1-6	TRBD1	TGTGCCTGGAGGTTCATCGGACAGGGGAATAATTCACCCCTCCACTTT	CAWRFIGQGNNSPLHF
few	TRBV12-5	14	TRBJ2-3	NA	TGTGCTAGTAGCGGAGACCTTTATGGAGATACGCAGTATTTT	CASSGDLYGDTQYF
NA	TRBV7-9	15	TRBJ1-2	TRBD1	TGTGCCAGCAGCTCAGCGGACAGGGAAGGTTATGGCTACACCTTC	CASSSADREGYGYTF
few	TRBV4-3	14	TRBJ1-2	TRBD1	TGCGCCAGCAGCCAAGCATCGACAGGGGTTGGCTACACCTTC	CASSQASTGVGYTF
NA	TRBV19	17	TRBJ1-4	NA	TGTGCCAGTAGTATAGTGAGGGGGTCTGCAACTAATGAAAAACTGTTTTTT	CASSIVRGSATNEKLFF
NA	TRBV19	13	TRBJ1-1	NA	TGTGCCAGTAGGGACACCATGAACACTGAAGCTTTCTTT	CASRDTMNTEAFF
NA	TRBV7-2	13	TRBJ1-1	NA	TGTGCCAGCAGCTTATGGTTAGGGGGTGAAGCTTTCTTT	CASSLWLGGEAFF
NA	TRBV29-1	14	TRBJ2-1	NA	TGCAGCTCTGGTGGGGGGACCATTTACAATGAGCAGTTCTTC	CSSGGGTIYNEQFF
NA	TRBV10-1	14	TRBJ2-3	NA	TGCGCCAGCCAGGGGGGACCTAGGCCAGATACGCAGTATTTT	CASQGGPRPDTQYF
NA	TRBV6-1	14	TRBJ1-2	NA	TGTGCCAGCAGTTCCCAGGCAGACAGCTATGGCTACACCTTC	CASSSQADSYGYTF
NA	TRBV18	16	TRBJ2-5	TRBD2	TGTGCCAGCTCACCCTCCCTAGCGGGGAGTGGAGAGACCCAGTACTTC	CASSPSLAGSGETQYF
NA	TRBV5-4	15	TRBJ1-6	NA	TGTGCCAGCAGCTTGGGTGGAGGGAATAATTCACCCCTCCACTTT	CASSLGGGNNSPLHF
NA	TRBV11-2	14	TRBJ1-2	NA	TGTGCCAGCAGCTTAGTGCAGAATAACTATGGCTACACCTTC	CASSLVQNNYGYTF
few	TRBV7-3	15	TRBJ2-2	NA	TGTGCCAGCAGCCCGGACAGCTCGAACACCGGGGAGCTGTTTTTT	CASSPDSSNTGELFF
NA	TRBV2	12	TRBJ2-3	TRBD2	TGTGCCAGCAGCGAAACTAGCGGGGTTCAGTATTTT	CASSETSGVQYF
NA	TRBV28	16	TRBJ1-2	NA	TGTGCCAGCAGTTTAAGTGGGGCGATAGCTAACTATGGCTACACCTTC	CASSLSGAIANYGYTF
NA	TRBV10-3	16	TRBJ1-4	NA	TGTGCCATCAGTGAGTTATGGCAGGGAACTAATGAAAAACTGTTTTTT	CAISELWQGTNEKLFF
NA	TRBV6-4	13	TRBJ2-2	NA	TGTGCCAGCAGTGGACAGACCACCGGGGAGCTGTTTTTT	CASSGQTTGELFF
few	TRBV4-3	15	TRBJ1-2	NA	TGCGCCAGCAGCCAAGACAGGGGAGTTGGCTATGGCTACACCTTC	CASSQDRGVGYGYTF
NA	TRBV7-3	15	TRBJ2-1	TRBD1	TGTGCCAGCAGCGGACAGGGGGCAACCTACAATGAGCAGTTCTTC	CASSGQGATYNEQFF
NA	TRBV19	15	TRBJ2-1	TRBD1	TGTGCCAGTAGTGCACAGGGGGGTTCCTACAATGAGCAGTTCTTC	CASSAQGGSYNEQFF
NA	TRBV9	16	TRBJ2-1	TRBD2	TGTGCCAGCAGCTTAAGACTAGCGGGGGGGTACAATGAGCAGTTCTTC	CASSLRLAGGYNEQFF
few	TRBV11-3	17	TRBJ2-7	TRBD1	TGTGCCAGCAGCTTAGATCTTGGCGGGACAGGGAGCAACGAGCAGTACTTC	CASSLDLGGTGSNEQYF
NA	TRBV5-1	18	TRBJ1-2	NA	TGCGCCAGCAGCGTGCCAACGGGGAGGGGGGCGCGAGGCTATGGCTACACCTTC	CASSVPTGRGARGYGYTF
NA	TRBV10-3	14	TRBJ1-1	NA	TGTGCCATCAGTGAGTCTGGATCTGACAGAGAAGCTTTCTTT	CAISESGSDREAFF
NA	TRBV5-8	15	TRBJ1-1	NA	TGTGCCAGCAGTATTACAGGGTCAAGGAACACTGAAGCTTTCTTT	CASSITGSRNTEAFF
NA	TRBV5-1	16	TRBJ1-2	NA	TGCGCCAGCAGCCTTCTCGCGGGGCCACCTAACTATGGCTACACCTTC	CASSLLAGPPNYGYTF
NA	TRBV18	14	TRBJ1-2	TRBD1	TGTGCCAGCTCACCACCGGGACAGAGGTATGGCTACACCTTC	CASSPPGQRYGYTF
NA	TRBV7-2	17	TRBJ1-1	TRBD1	TGTGCCAGCAGCTTAGAGAAGGGGGCTAGGATGAACACTGAAGCTTTCTTT	CASSLEKGARMNTEAFF
NA	TRBV6-1	13	TRBJ1-2	NA	TGTGCCAGCAGTGATACAGGATTTCGGGGCTACACCTTC	CASSDTGFRGYTF
many	TRBV6-5	14	TRBJ1-1	NA	TGTGCCAGCAGTTACTCGAAGGGGCACACTGAAGCTTTCTTT	CASSYSKGHTEAFF
NA	TRBV27	16	TRBJ2-5	TRBD2	TGTGCCAGCAGGGGCTGGGCGGGGGGGCCGTCAGAGACCCAGTACTTC	CASRGWAGGPSETQYF
NA	TRBV5-4	17	TRBJ2-3	TRBD2	TGTGCCAGCAGCTTGCCCGGGAGCGGGGGGGCGGGTGATACGCAGTATTTT	CASSLPGSGGAGDTQYF
NA	TRBV18	14	TRBJ2-5	NA	TGTGCCAGCTCACCACTCCCGGTCCAAGAGACCCAGTACTTC	CASSPLPVQETQYF
NA	TRBV19	14	TRBJ1-5	TRBD1	TGTGCCAGTAGTGGTCCGGGACAGAATCAGCCCCAGCATTTT	CASSGPGQNQPQHF
NA	TRBV4-2	14	TRBJ1-4	NA	TGTGCCAGCAGCGCGGGGGGTACTAATGAAAAACTGTTTTTT	CASSAGGTNEKLFF
NA	TRBV6-1	16	TRBJ2-3	TRBD2	TGTGCCAGCAGTGGCCGACTAGCGGGGGTCACAGATACGCAGTATTTT	CASSGRLAGVTDTQYF
NA	TRBV6-5	12	TRBJ1-2	NA	TGTGCCAGCAGTCAGGGAATTTATGGCTACACCTTC	CASSQGIYGYTF
few	TRBV6-5	15	TRBJ2-3	TRBD2	TGTGCCAGCAACCGGGTTAGCGGGGGGACCGATACGCAGTATTTT	CASNRVSGGTDTQYF
few	TRBV4-2	16	TRBJ2-3	TRBD2	TGTGCCAGCAGCCACACCGGGACTAGCGGCACAGATACGCAGTATTTT	CASSHTGTSGTDTQYF
NA	TRBV19	17	TRBJ1-1	TRBD1	TGTGCCAGTAGTATAGACTCGACAGGGAACGAGAACACTGAAGCTTTCTTT	CASSIDSTGNENTEAFF